The clone carrying this T cell receptor (beta chain) occurred a few times. The antigen remains undetermined. Given a much more abundant clone one base away, this may be a read error. Each diagnosis drew on symptoms, thyroxine, TRAb, thyroid ultrasound and orbital computed tomography findings. Template material for amplifying TCR beta CDR3 regions consisted of RNA transcripts. TCR CDR3 underwent first-round RT-PCR with the HTBI primer set. TCRdb fed the multiplex PCR reads into MiXCR, producing one record per CDR3 protein. The data contain hundreds of thousands of distinct CDR3 sequences, around 13% of them seen just once; the ten biggest clones take up approximately 15%. The sample comes from a study of T cells in Graves' hyperthyroidism and ophthalmopathy. Study-wide context: Pretreatment peripheral blood was obtained at initial diagnosis.

Notes on the study in general: Most expanded thyroid clonotypes above 0.001 recurred in blood. The authors' 13 V-J model separated ophthalmopathy from stable hyperthyroidism.

The receptor comes from a woman between 40 and 55 years old with Graves' hyperthyroidism. The sequencing input was blood.

In DNA, the CDR3 is TGTGTCAGCAGTGAAGGCGAGGCGGTTCGCACAGATACGCAGTATTTT. It specifies CVSSEGEAVRTDTQYF. The V call is TRBV2, the J call TRBJ2-3; D gene unclear. CDR3 length equals 16 residues. Germline V gives CDR1 SNHLY, CDR2 FYNNEI.